The TCR beta chain under discussion was sequenced for a study of shared clonotypes between healthy human individuals (TCRdb year 2020). With respect to the entire study: Three men and a couple of women, aged 18 to 49 years, made up the cohort. For each donor, CD4 naive and CD4 memory were each run on three plates, CD8 naive on two plates, and CD8 memory on one plate. To estimate repertoire size and how much clonotype sharing occurs between individuals, the study deeply sequenced the blood TCR repertoires of about five healthy adults. Per donor, leukapheresis produced somewhere between about 0.94 and 10 billion PBMCs. Different laboratories and diverse techniques were used to prepare libraries and sequence TCR repertoires, to increase sequencing depth and limit assay-specific biases. What the authors observed across the whole study: Sharing across several donors was observed for around 4.8% of naive CD4, less than 4% of naive CD8, 2% to 2.5% of memory CD4, and about 0.4% of memory CD8 clonotypes. Sampling was restricted to blood, and TCR repertoires in tissue are likely to differ from TCR repertoires in blood. Naive subsets generally had larger estimated clonotype richness than memory subsets did. Compared with non-shared clonotypes, the clonotypes found in all four sorted-subset donors had higher generation probabilities. Even with the large sequencing depth, rarefaction of the sorted-subset datasets indicated that sequencing was incomplete. Because the study included a small number of donors, the genetic and exposure-history diversity represented was limited. Pairwise subsampling indicated that sequencing depth was expected to affect the degree of clonotype sharing among donors.

For the CD8 naive samples, CD45RO-negative cells were positively selected for CCR7, yielding a CD45RA+CCR7+ population from which TemRA cells were excluded. The donors were healthy, HIV-negative adults with no recently reported acute infections or vaccinations. Only Caucasian adults living in Nashville, Tennessee, USA were represented among the donors. Blood was obtained by leukapheresis, after which PBMCs were separated by Ficoll-Histopaque density gradient centrifugation and cryopreserved in liquid nitrogen vapor phase. Analytical flow cytometry was used to check the purity and quantity of every magnetically sorted T cell population. Each sorted fraction had its genomic DNA isolated and then quantified by UV absorbance on a Nanodrop 2000c. The germline V gene sets CDR1 to SGDLS and CDR2 to YYNGEE. Here V drops 4 bases and J drops 7 bases, and the junction holds 2 bases not matched to any gene. Measured from the cysteine to the phenylalanine, the CDR3 is 12 residues long. CDR3 DNA only is kept here, 36 bases in frame from base 1.

Using the deep immunoSEQ assay, TCR CDR3 regions were amplified from genomic DNA by multiplex PCR. Extracted genomic DNA from each cell subset was distributed evenly across all wells of several immunoSEQ 96-well plates, and each plate was treated as a replicate. For sorted subsets, approximately 210 ng genomic DNA, equal to tens of thousands of T cell genomes, was loaded into each replicate PCR. Purified libraries were quantified with a Qubit 3.0 fluorometer, sized on a Bioanalyzer 2100, and re-quantified with the KAPA Library Quantification kit. Every immunoSEQ 96-well plate was sequenced on a separate single-read 150-cycle Illumina NextSeq 550 flow cell. Under the source paper's analysis protocol: The immunoSEQ output contained only junctional sequences without quality scores, so filtering could not match that applied to full-length reads. Sequences were annotated with PyIR, a Python wrapper for IgBLAST v1.9, using IMGT germline references to assign V/J genes and CDR3. Any read was removed if the V/J assignment was weak (E-value above 1e-6), the CDR3 was missing, or the read contained stop codons, out-of-frame junctions, or ambiguous translated residues. V3J clonotypes were defined as sequences sharing an identical inferred V gene, J gene, and CDR3 amino acid sequence. Percentage overlap between repertoires was calculated by dividing the number of shared unique clonotypes by the size of the smaller repertoire. RTK rarefaction, the Chao1 estimator, and Recon v2.1 estimates of unobserved clonotypes were used to assess repertoire richness. For all TCRbeta clonotypes obtained by the gDNA method from a handful of donors, generation probabilities were computed with OLGA. TCRdb took this table from immuneACCESS and kept in-frame rearrangements with V and J called. Such tables lack part of the clones; where checked against another copy, unresolved V genes explain under half of the gap, and the rest is unexplained. From that table come the V and J calls and clone size; the DNA was used to work out D and trimming. This sample holds about 2.1 million clones; just over 90% were observed only once. The ten largest clones take up under 2% of the sample.

Comment on this clone: Its antigen remains unidentified. No base quality values were provided; no much bigger clone lies one nucleotide off.

The sequenced material came from naive CD8+ T cells from PBMCs. What this sample's cell subset or site label stands for: CD45RA+CCR7+. The sequence was obtained from a man between 18 and 29 years old in good health. Some clones in this sample may be carry-over from other donors' samples. Recombination connected TRBV9 to TRBJ2-1; a stretch of 7 junction bases matches TRBD1. CDR3 reads: CASSLQGNEQFF. The bases are TGTGCCAGCAGCCTACAGGGGAATGAGCAGTTCTTC.